This T cell receptor (beta chain) stems from a study of blood T cell repertoires in COVID-19. Study background: The United States, Italy and Spain supplied acute and convalescent COVID-19 samples. From T cells, B-cell-depleted T cells, or PBMCs came the material, which was cDNA or gDNA.

The V gene lost 5 bases and the J gene lost 2 bases, with 6 bases spanning the gap. CDR3 size: 12 residues. Germline V gives CDR1 MDHEN, CDR2 SYDVKM. The repertoire was sequenced with immunoSEQ multiplex PCR; TCRdb's copy has only in-frame clones and lacks some. The table records hundreds of thousands of clones, roughly nine tenths of them present only once. The chain recombines TRBV28 with TRBJ1-1; D unclear. Material for sequencing was PBMCs or T cells enriched from blood (not recorded which). The sequence was collected from a woman aged 45-59 years who had recovered from COVID-19. The CDR3 reads CASSDINTEAFF. CDR3 DNA sequence: TGTGCCAGCAGTGACATCAACACTGAAGCTTTCTTT.